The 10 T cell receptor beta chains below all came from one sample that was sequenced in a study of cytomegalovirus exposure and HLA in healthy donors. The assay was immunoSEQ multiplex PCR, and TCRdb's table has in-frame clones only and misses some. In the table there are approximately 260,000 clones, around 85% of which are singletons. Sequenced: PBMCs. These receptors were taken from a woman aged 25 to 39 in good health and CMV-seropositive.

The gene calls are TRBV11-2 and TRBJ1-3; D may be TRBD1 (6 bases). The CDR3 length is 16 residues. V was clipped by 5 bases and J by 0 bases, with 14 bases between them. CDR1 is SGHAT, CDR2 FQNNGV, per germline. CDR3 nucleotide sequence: TGTGCCAGCAGCCGAACAGGGAGGGGCTCTGGAAACACCATATATTTT. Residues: CASSRTGRGSGNTIYF.

CDR3 region: CASSSLPYEQYF. CDR3 DNA: TGTGCCAGCAGCTCCCTTCCCTACGAGCAGTACTTC. The rearrangement uses TRBV7-9 and TRBJ2-7; unclear D gene. Deletions cut 4 bases from V and 2 bases from J, with 6 bases between. In germline, CDR1 is SEHNR, CDR2 FQNEAQ (reference sequence). The CDR3 is 12 amino acids.

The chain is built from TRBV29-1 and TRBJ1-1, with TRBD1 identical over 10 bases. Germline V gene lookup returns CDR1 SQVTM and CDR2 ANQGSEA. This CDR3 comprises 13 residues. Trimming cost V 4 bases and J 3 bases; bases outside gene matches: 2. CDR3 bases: TGCAGCGTTGCGGGACAGGGGTACACTGAAGCTTTCTTT. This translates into CSVAGQGYTEAFF.

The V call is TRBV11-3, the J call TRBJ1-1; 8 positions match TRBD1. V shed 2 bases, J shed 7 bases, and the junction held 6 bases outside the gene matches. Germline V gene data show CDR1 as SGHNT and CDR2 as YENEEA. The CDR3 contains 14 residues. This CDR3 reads CASSLLQGVGEAFF. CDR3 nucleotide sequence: TGTGCCAGCAGCTTATTACAGGGGGTCGGTGAAGCTTTCTTT.

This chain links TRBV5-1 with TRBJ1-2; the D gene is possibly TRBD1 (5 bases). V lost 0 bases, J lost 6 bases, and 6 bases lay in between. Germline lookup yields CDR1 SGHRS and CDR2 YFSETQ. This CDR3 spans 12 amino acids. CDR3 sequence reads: CASSLVGHGYTF. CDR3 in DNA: TGCGCCAGCAGCTTGGTGGGGCATGGCTACACCTTC.

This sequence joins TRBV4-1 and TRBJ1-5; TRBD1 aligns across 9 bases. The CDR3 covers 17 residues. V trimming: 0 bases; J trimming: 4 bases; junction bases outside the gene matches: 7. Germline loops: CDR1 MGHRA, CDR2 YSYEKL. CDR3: CASSQDMGQGVNQPQHF. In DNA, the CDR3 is TGCGCCAGCAGCCAAGATATGGGACAGGGTGTAAATCAGCCCCAGCATTTT.

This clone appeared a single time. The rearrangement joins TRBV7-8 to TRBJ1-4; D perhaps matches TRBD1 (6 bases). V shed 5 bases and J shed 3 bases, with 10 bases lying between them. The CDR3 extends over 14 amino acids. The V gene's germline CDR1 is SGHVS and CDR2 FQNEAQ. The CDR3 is CASSRDTPNEKLFF. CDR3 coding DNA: TGTGCCAGCAGCAGGGACACCCCTAATGAAAAACTGTTTTTT.

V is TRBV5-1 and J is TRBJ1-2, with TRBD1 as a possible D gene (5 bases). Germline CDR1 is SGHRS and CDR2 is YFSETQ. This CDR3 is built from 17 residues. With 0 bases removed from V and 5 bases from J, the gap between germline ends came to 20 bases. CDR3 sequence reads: CASSLDLLSGPSYGYTF. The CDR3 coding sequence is TGCGCCAGCAGCTTGGATCTCTTGTCAGGGCCTTCGTATGGCTACACCTTC.

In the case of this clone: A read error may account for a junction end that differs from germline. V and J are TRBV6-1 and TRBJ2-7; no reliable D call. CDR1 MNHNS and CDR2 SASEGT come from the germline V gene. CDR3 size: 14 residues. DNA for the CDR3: TGTGCCAGCAGGCCCCTAAGCCGCCTCTACGGGCAGTACTTC. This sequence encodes CASRPLSRLYGQYF.

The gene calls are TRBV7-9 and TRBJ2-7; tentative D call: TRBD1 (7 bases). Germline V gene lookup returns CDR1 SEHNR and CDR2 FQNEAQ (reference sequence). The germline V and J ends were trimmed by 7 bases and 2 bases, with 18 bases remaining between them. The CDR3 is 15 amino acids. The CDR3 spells CASTTRGDGTYEQYF. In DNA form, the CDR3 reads TGTGCCAGCACCACCAGGGGGGACGGGACCTACGAGCAGTACTTC.